These 14 T cell receptor beta chains share one sample of origin, sequenced in a study of blood T cell repertoires in COVID-19. Data came from immunoSEQ multiplex PCR; TCRdb stores just in-frame clones and leaves some out. The table includes about 300,000 clones, approximately 88% detected once. Sequencing input: PBMCs or T cells enriched from blood (not recorded which). These receptors were obtained from a man between 60 and 75 years old who had recovered from COVID-19.

This clone appeared a single time. The chain uses TRBV7-2 and TRBJ2-7, with 8 nucleotides matching TRBD2. Trimming at V came to 5 bases and at J to 2 bases, leaving 5 bases not matched to a gene. Germline CDR1 is SGHTA and CDR2 is FQGNSA. CDR3 size: 14 residues. The chain's CDR3 is CASSETGGPYEQYF. DNA for the CDR3: TGTGCCAGCAGCGAGACGGGAGGGCCCTACGAGCAGTACTTC.

The rearrangement uses TRBV11-3 and TRBJ1-4; 9 nucleotides match TRBD1. The CDR3 is 16 amino acids. The V and J ends lost 5 bases and 2 bases, in that order; junction bases with no gene match: 6. CDR1 and CDR2 (germline): SGHNT, YENEEA. CDR3 loop: CASSREQGATNEKLFF. The CDR3 region has the DNA TGTGCCAGCAGCCGTGAACAGGGGGCGACTAATGAAAAACTGTTTTTT.

The chain couples TRBV7-8 to TRBJ1-1, with D possibly matching TRBD1 (5 bases). V was cut by 4 bases and J by 5 bases, with 11 bases left in between. The CDR3 has 13 amino acids. The germline CDR1 and CDR2 sequences are SGHVS and FQNEAQ. The CDR3 spells CASSWDGGTEAFF. For the CDR3, the DNA is TGTGCCAGCAGCTGGGACGGGGGGACTGAAGCTTTCTTT.

The CDR3 region is CASSARPDRGNTIYF. The CDR3 region has the DNA TGTGCCAGCAGCGCGAGACCTGACAGGGGAAACACCATATATTTT. This chain joins TRBV9 and TRBJ1-3, with D tentatively TRBD1 (6 bases). Deletions cut 3 bases from V and 4 bases from J, with 14 bases between. This CDR3 region has 15 residues. CDR1 and CDR2 from the germline V gene are SGDLS and YYNGEE.

In this sample, this clone turned up a few times. V is TRBV18 and J is TRBJ1-4, with 9 bases identical to TRBD1. Looked up from germline, CDR1 is KGHSH and CDR2 is LQKENI. The CDR3 runs to 14 residues. V shed 5 bases, J shed 7 bases, and the junction held 5 bases outside the gene matches. DNA for the CDR3: TGTGCCAGCTCAGAGGACAGGGGATTTGAAAAACTGTTTTTT. Protein sequence: CASSEDRGFEKLFF. The complete variable domain, with remaining parts taken from reference TRBV18 and TRBJ1-4, reads NAGVMQNPRHLVRRRGQEARLRCSPMKGHSHVYWYRQLPEEGLKFMVYLQKENIIDESGMPKERFSAEFPKEGPSILRIQQVVRGDSAAYFCASSEDRGFEKLFFGSGTQLSVL.

The chain uses TRBV6-2 or TRBV6-3 and TRBJ2-7; 13 positions agree with TRBD2. CDR1 and CDR2 from the germline V gene are MNHEY and SVGEGT. This CDR3 has 15 amino acids. With V trimmed by 6 bases and J by 5 bases, 7 bases remained unmatched. In DNA form, the CDR3 reads TGTGCCAGCAGCTTTACTAGCGGGAGGGTCCACGAGCAGTACTTC. Amino acid sequence: CASSFTSGRVHEQYF.

V is TRBV11-2 and J is TRBJ1-2; 7 bases line up with TRBD1. The trim removed 3 bases at V and 4 bases at J, leaving 8 bases unmatched. Germline V CDR1 and CDR2: SGHAT, FQNNGV. The CDR3 is 15 amino acids. The CDR3 sequence is CASSLGQPLGYGYTF. DNA of the CDR3: TGTGCCAGCAGCTTGGGACAGCCCCTGGGCTATGGCTACACCTTC.

This chain uses TRBV7-6 with TRBJ2-3; 10 bases are a match to TRBD2. This CDR3 is built from 17 residues. The V gene end was trimmed by 4 bases and the J gene end by 2 bases; junction bases not matched to a gene: 9. From germline, CDR1 is SGHVS and CDR2 FNYEAQ. CDR3 sequence (DNA): TGTGCCAGCAGCTCTTGGACTAGCGGAAACCTCACAGATACGCAGTATTTT. Translated: CASSSWTSGNLTDTQYF.

This clone showed up just once. The V gene is TRBV7-9, the J gene TRBJ2-7, with 11 bases fitting TRBD2. In germline, CDR1 is SEHNR, CDR2 FQNEAQ (reference sequence). Unmatched junction bases numbered 7, after V lost 5 bases and J lost 7 bases. There are 14 residues in the CDR3. CDR3 nucleotides: TGTGCCAGCAGCATTAGCGGGAGGGTGGTAGAGCAGTACTTC. Amino acids: CASSISGRVVEQYF.

As for this clone: A junction end diverges from the germline sequence, so it may reflect a read error. The J gene is TRBJ2-1, the V gene TRBV20-1; D perhaps matches TRBD2 (5 bases). This CDR3 comprises 11 residues. In germline, CDR1 is DFQATT, CDR2 SNEGSKA (reference sequence). The CDR3 loop reads CSAGELGKQFF. The DNA of the CDR3 is TGCAGTGCTGGAGAACTCGGGAAGCAGTTCTTC.

The chain links TRBV12-5 to TRBJ1-1, with D maybe TRBD1 (6 bases). The germline V gene encodes CDR1 LGHNT and CDR2 FRNRAP. The CDR3 spans 15 residues. Trimming left V 2 bases short and J 3 bases short, with 13 bases between. The CDR3 is CASGLWAGVDTEAFF. CDR3 DNA: TGTGCTAGTGGTTTGTGGGCAGGGGTGGACACTGAAGCTTTCTTT.

This sequence joins TRBV5-1 and TRBJ2-2, with no clear D. V lost 0 bases to trimming and J lost 7 bases, with 10 bases between them. The CDR3 covers 14 residues. The germline V gene has CDR1 SGHRS and CDR2 YFSETQ. The CDR3 DNA reads as TGCGCCAGCAGCTTGGGTCAGACTGTCGGGGAGCTGTTTTTT. Translated, it gives CASSLGQTVGELFF.

The chain uses TRBV21-1 and TRBJ1-2; the listed D gene, TRBD1, was not tested against the DNA. TRBV21-1 is annotated as a pseudogene. This CDR3 contains 15 residues. CDR3 residues: CASFQAGTGVDGYTF. CDR3 nucleotide sequence: TGTGCCAGCTTCCAGGCGGGGACAGGGGTCGACGGCTACACCTTC.

The chain uses TRBV5-1 and TRBJ2-1; TRBD1 is a possible D gene (6 bases). This CDR3 has 16 residues. Trimming cost V 3 bases and J 6 bases, with 19 bases left between them. The germline V gene encodes CDR1 SGHRS and CDR2 YFSETQ. The CDR3 protein is CASSYSRDTIINEQFF. For the CDR3, the DNA is TGCGCCAGCAGCTACAGCCGGGACACGATTATCAATGAGCAGTTCTTC.